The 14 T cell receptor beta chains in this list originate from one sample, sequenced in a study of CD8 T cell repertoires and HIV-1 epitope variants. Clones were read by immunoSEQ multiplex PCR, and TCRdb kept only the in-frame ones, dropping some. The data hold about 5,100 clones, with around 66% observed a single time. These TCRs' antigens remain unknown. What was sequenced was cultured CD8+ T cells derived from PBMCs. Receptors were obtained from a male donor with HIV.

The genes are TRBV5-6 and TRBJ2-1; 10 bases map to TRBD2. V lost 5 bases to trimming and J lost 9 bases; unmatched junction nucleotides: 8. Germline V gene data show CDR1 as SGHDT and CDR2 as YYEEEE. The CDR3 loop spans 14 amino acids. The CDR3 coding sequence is TGTGCCAGCAGAGAAAGCGGGAGGGGTAGTGAGCAGTTCTTC. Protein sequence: CASRESGRGSEQFF.

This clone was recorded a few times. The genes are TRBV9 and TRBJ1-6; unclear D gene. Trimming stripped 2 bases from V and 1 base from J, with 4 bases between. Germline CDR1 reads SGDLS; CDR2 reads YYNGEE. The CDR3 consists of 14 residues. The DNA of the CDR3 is TGTGCCAGCAGCGTTGGTTCCTATAATTCACCCCTCCACTTT. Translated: CASSVGSYNSPLHF. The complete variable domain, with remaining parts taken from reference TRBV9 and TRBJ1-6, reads DSGVTQTPKHLITATGQRVTLRCSPRSGDLSVYWYQQSLDQGLQFLIQYYNGEERAKGNILERFSAQQFPDLHSELNLSSLELGDSALYFCASSVGSYNSPLHFGNGTRLTVT.

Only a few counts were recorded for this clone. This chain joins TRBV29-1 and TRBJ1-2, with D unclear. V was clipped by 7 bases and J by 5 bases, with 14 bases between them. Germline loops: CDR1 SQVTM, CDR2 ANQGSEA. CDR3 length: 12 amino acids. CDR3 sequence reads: CSGLTTGYGYTF. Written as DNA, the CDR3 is TGCAGCGGCTTGACTACGGGGTATGGCTACACCTTC.

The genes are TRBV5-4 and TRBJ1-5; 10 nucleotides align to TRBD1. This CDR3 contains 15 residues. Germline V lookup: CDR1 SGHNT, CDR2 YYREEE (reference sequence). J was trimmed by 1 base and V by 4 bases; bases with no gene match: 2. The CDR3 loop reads CASSLDRGSNQPQHF. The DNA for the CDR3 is TGTGCCAGCAGCCTGGACAGGGGGAGCAATCAGCCCCAGCATTTT.

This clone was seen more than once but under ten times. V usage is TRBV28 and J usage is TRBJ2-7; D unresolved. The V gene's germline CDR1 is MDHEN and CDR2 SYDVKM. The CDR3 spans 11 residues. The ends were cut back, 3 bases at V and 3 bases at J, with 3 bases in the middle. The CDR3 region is CASSFRYEQYF. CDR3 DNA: TGTGCCAGCAGTTTCCGCTACGAGCAGTACTTC.

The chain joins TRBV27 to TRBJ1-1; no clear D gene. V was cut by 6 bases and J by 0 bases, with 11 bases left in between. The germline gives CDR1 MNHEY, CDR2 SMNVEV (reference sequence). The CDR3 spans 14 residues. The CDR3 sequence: CASSLNGVNTEAFF. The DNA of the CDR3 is TGTGCCAGCAGCCTCAATGGAGTGAACACTGAAGCTTTCTTT.

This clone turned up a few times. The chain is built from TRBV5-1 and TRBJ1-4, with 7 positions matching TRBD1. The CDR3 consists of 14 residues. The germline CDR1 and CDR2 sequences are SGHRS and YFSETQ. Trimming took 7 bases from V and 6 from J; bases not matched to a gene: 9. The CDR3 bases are TGCGCCAGCGGTGACAGGGTGGGGGATGAAAAACTGTTTTTT. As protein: CASGDRVGDEKLFF.

CDR3 residues: CASSFPLRLESTYEQYF. The CDR3 DNA follows: TGTGCCAGCAGTTTCCCCTTGAGACTAGAATCCACCTACGAGCAGTACTTC. The J gene is TRBJ2-7, the V gene TRBV28; a possible D gene is TRBD2 (6 bases). V was pared by 3 bases and J by 2 bases, with 20 bases between. The CDR3 is 17 residues long. Germline-derived CDR1 and CDR2 are MDHEN and SYDVKM.

In DNA, the CDR3 is TGTGCCAGCAGTTTTTCCGGATCTAGCACAGATACGCAGTATTTT. Translated: CASSFSGSSTDTQYF. This rearrangement joins TRBV27 to TRBJ2-3; D not certain. Germline V gene sequence: CDR1 MNHEY, CDR2 SMNVEV (reference sequence). Trimming stripped 3 bases from V and 0 bases from J, with 10 bases between. The CDR3 spans 15 residues.

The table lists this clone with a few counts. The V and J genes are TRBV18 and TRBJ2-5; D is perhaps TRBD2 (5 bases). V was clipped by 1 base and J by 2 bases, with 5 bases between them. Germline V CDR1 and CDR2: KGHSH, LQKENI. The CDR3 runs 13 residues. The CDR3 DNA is TGTGCCAGCTCACCACTAGCGCAAGAGACCCAGTACTTC. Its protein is CASSPLAQETQYF.

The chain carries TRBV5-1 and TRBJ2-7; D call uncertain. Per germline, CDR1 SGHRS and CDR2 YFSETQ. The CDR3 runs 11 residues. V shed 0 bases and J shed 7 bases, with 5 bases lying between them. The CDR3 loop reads CASSLAKEQYF. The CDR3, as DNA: TGCGCCAGCAGCTTGGCTAAGGAGCAGTACTTC.

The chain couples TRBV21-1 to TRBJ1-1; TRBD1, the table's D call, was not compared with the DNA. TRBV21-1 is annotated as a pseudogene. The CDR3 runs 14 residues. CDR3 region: CASSKPRQGAVAFF. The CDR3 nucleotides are TGTGCCAGCAGCAAACCCAGACAGGGGGCGGTAGCTTTCTTT.

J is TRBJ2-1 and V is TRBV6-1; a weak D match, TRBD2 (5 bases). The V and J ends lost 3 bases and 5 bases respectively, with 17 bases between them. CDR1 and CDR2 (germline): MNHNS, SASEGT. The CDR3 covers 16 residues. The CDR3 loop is CASSDYHPAGHNEQFF. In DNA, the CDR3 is TGTGCCAGCAGTGACTACCATCCTGCGGGTCACAATGAGCAGTTCTTC.

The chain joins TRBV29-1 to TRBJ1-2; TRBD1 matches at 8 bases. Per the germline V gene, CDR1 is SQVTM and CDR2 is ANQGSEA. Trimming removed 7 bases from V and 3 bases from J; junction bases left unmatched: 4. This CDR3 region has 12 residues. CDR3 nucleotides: TGCAGCGGGGAGACAGGGGACTATGGCTACACCTTC. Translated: CSGETGDYGYTF.